This TCR beta chain derives from a study of Graves' ophthalmopathy and Graves' hyperthyroidism. Germline CDR1 reads DFQATT; CDR2 reads SNEGSKA (reference sequence). The CDR3 runs 16 residues. Trimming left V 0 bases short and J 4 bases short, with 19 bases between. This clonotype was seen many times. Researchers turned away patients with other autoimmune diseases, uncontrolled infections, pregnancy or lactation. For repertoire sequencing, the TCR beta CDR3 regions were amplified from RNA transcripts. HTBI primers were employed in first-round RT-PCR, then a second-round multiplex PCR followed. TCRdb reanalysed the multiplex PCR reads using MiXCR and keeps one entry per CDR3 protein. The repertoire includes approximately 1.2 million distinct CDR3 sequences, about two fifths of them detected once, and around 10% sits in the top ten.

The chain couples TRBV20-1 to TRBJ2-7; a weak D match, TRBD1 (6 bases). Sequences were obtained from peripheral blood or thyroid tissue (not recorded which). This receptor was identified in an adult man with Graves' hyperthyroidism. The chain's CDR3 is CSARDTLGRGGYEQYF. The CDR3 DNA is TGCAGTGCTAGAGATACTTTAGGCAGGGGCGGATACGAGCAGTACTTC.